The 32 T cell receptor beta chains below come from one sample, sequenced in a study of shared clonotypes between healthy human individuals. Data came from immunoSEQ multiplex PCR; TCRdb stores just in-frame clones and leaves some out. The sample contains millions of clones, around nine tenths of which appear only once. Material: naive CD4+ T cells sorted from blood. The sample's subset: CD45RA+ positively selected. All receptors come from a man in his late teens or twenties in good health.

The chain is built from TRBV18 and TRBJ2-2; 8 nucleotides agree with TRBD1. J lost 1 base, V lost 3 bases, and 4 bases had no gene match. The CDR3 runs to 16 residues. CDR1 KGHSH and CDR2 LQKENI come from the germline V gene. The CDR3 DNA is TGTGCCAGCTCACCTCCCGGGACAGGGAACACCGGGGAGCTGTTTTTT. Translated, it gives CASSPPGTGNTGELFF.

J is TRBJ2-2 and V is TRBV7-2; TRBD1 aligns across 8 bases. V was pared by 5 bases and J by 1 base, with 6 bases of the junction left unmatched. This CDR3 comprises 16 residues. Germline values: CDR1 SGHTA, CDR2 FQGNSA. The CDR3 spells CASSLQGAQNTGELFF. In DNA form, the CDR3 reads TGTGCCAGCAGCCTCCAGGGGGCTCAGAACACCGGGGAGCTGTTTTTT.

The V and J genes are TRBV6-1 and TRBJ2-1, with 8 bases fitting TRBD2. The CDR3 totals 15 residues. V shed 9 bases and J 4 bases; nucleotides not matched to a gene: 11. CDR1 is MNHNS, CDR2 SASEGT, per germline. Here the CDR3 reads CASSVSGVPYNEQFF. CDR3 DNA: TGTGCCAGTTCCGTTAGCGGGGTGCCGTACAATGAGCAGTTCTTC.

On this clone: This sample includes further DNA sequences coding for the same CDR3. This rearrangement joins TRBV18 to TRBJ2-7; 8 nucleotides align to TRBD2. This CDR3 comprises 15 residues. Germline V CDR1 and CDR2: KGHSH, LQKENI. The V gene end was trimmed by 2 bases and the J gene end by 0 bases; junction bases not matched to a gene: 3. CDR3 sequence (DNA): TGTGCCAGCTCACCAGGGGCGGGAGGCTCCTACGAGCAGTACTTC. This encodes CASSPGAGGSYEQYF.

The J gene is TRBJ2-7, the V gene TRBV6-1; TRBD1 matches 11 bases. The V segment lost 7 bases and the J segment 3 bases; nucleotides outside the gene matches: 8. This CDR3 has 15 residues. CDR1 MNHNS and CDR2 SASEGT come from the germline V gene. CDR3 sequence reads: CASNPGTGGFYEQYF. The CDR3 coding sequence is TGTGCCAGCAACCCCGGGACAGGGGGTTTCTACGAGCAGTACTTC.

The genes are TRBV21-1 and TRBJ2-4; the table's D call TRBD2 went unverified against the DNA. TRBV21-1 is an annotated pseudogene. The CDR3 spans 16 residues. CDR3 amino acids: CASTKGGGSAKNIQYF. In nucleotides, the CDR3 is TGTGCCAGCACCAAAGGGGGGGGATCCGCCAAAAACATTCAGTACTTC.

V usage is TRBV27 and J usage is TRBJ1-3; tentatively, D is TRBD1 (5 bases). Germline lookup yields CDR1 MNHEY and CDR2 SMNVEV (reference sequence). V was trimmed by 6 bases and J by 0 bases, leaving 9 bases between them. The CDR3 length is 14 residues. CDR3 amino acids: CASSRQSSGNTIYF. DNA of the CDR3: TGTGCCAGCAGCCGACAGAGCTCTGGAAACACCATATATTTT.

The chain uses TRBV9 and TRBJ2-5, with D possibly TRBD2 on 6 matching bases. Trimming cost V 0 bases and J 5 bases, with 14 bases left between them. Germline V gene sequence: CDR1 SGDLS, CDR2 YYNGEE. The CDR3 spans 15 residues. The DNA for the CDR3 is TGTGCCAGCAGCGTAGCATGGACCCGGGGGGAGACCCAGTACTTC. Translating gives CASSVAWTRGETQYF.

J is TRBJ2-7 and V is TRBV6-6, with 7 nucleotides matching TRBD2. Germline CDR1 MNHNY, CDR2 SVGAGI (reference sequence). The V segment lost 4 bases and the J segment 3 bases; nucleotides outside the gene matches: 3. CDR3 length: 13 amino acids. CDR3 bases: TGTGCCAGCAGTTCCTCGGGGGGCTACGAGCAGTACTTC. It specifies CASSSSGGYEQYF.

The J gene is TRBJ2-3, the V gene TRBV30; the D call may be TRBD1 or TRBD2 (5 bases each). Trimming removed 8 bases at V and 3 bases at J, with 9 bases between. CDR1 GTSNPN and CDR2 SVGIG come from the germline V gene (reference sequence). CDR3 size: 11 residues. The CDR3 spells CASRETDTQYF. In nucleotides, the CDR3 is TGTGCCAGCAGGGAGACAGATACGCAGTATTTT.

Worth noting for this clone: Additional DNA sequences in this sample encode the identical CDR3. The V call is TRBV2, the J call TRBJ2-1, with 7 positions matching TRBD1. This CDR3 has 13 residues. Germline V gene data show CDR1 as SNHLY and CDR2 as FYNNEI. V gave up 6 bases and J gave up 2 bases; unmatched junction bases: 1. This CDR3 is CASRGTAYNEQFF. CDR3 bases: TGTGCCAGCAGGGGGACAGCCTACAATGAGCAGTTCTTC.

This sequence joins TRBV7-2 and TRBJ1-1, with D perhaps matching TRBD1 (5 bases). Trimming took 7 bases from V and 1 from J, leaving 19 bases between them. Germline-derived CDR1 and CDR2 are SGHTA and FQGNSA. The CDR3 length is 16 residues. The CDR3 bases are TGTGCCAGCACCCAACTGGGACTTTATTCGAACACTGAAGCTTTCTTT. It codes for CASTQLGLYSNTEAFF. Filled out from reference TRBV7-2 and TRBJ1-1, the complete variable domain reads GAGVSQSPSNKVTEKGKDVELRCDPISGHTALYWYRQSLGQGLEFLIYFQGNSAPDKSGLPSDRFSAERTGGSVSTLTIQRTQQEDSAVYLCASTQLGLYSNTEAFFGQGTRLTVV.

Remarks on this clone: This specimen includes other DNA sequences encoding the same CDR3. V gene TRBV6-5 combines with J gene TRBJ2-7, with 9 bases identical to TRBD1. V was clipped by 6 bases and J by 7 bases; unmatched bases: 4. There are 12 residues in the CDR3. The germline CDR1 and CDR2 sequences are MNHEY and SVGAGI. The CDR3 DNA sequence: TGTGCCAGCAGCCGACAGGGGGGAGAGCAGTACTTC. It yields the protein CASSRQGGEQYF.

The V and J genes are TRBV5-5 and TRBJ1-1; perhaps TRBD1 as D (5 bases). The CDR3 contains 14 residues. The ends were cut back, 2 bases at V and 1 base at J, with 9 bases in the middle. Germline V lookup: CDR1 SGHKS, CDR2 YYEKEE (reference sequence). The DNA of the CDR3 is TGTGCCAGCAGCTTCTCGCAGGGGAACACTGAAGCTTTCTTT. Its protein product is CASSFSQGNTEAFF.

The J gene is TRBJ2-3, the V gene TRBV5-1, with 7 bases matching TRBD2. Germline CDR1 reads SGHRS; CDR2 reads YFSETQ. The CDR3 is made up of 15 amino acids. V was pared by 4 bases and J by 2 bases, with 7 bases of the junction left unmatched. As DNA, the CDR3 is TGCGCCAGCAGCCCCGAACGGGGGGACACAGATACGCAGTATTTT. As protein: CASSPERGDTDTQYF.

This chain uses TRBV20-1 with TRBJ2-7, with D perhaps matching TRBD2 (6 bases). CDR1 is DFQATT, CDR2 SNEGSKA, per germline (reference sequence). The CDR3 length is 11 residues. Here the CDR3 DNA reads TGCAGCGGGACTTGGGATTTCGAGCAGTACTTC. It encodes CSGTWDFEQYF.

The chain uses TRBV30 and TRBJ2-2, with D perhaps being TRBD1 or TRBD2 (6 bases each). With 7 bases removed from V and 0 bases from J, the gap between germline ends came to 12 bases. The CDR3 loop spans 14 amino acids. Germline V CDR1 and CDR2: GTSNPN, SVGIG (reference sequence). The CDR3 here is CASGGPSNTGELFF. The CDR3 DNA reads as TGTGCCTCCGGGGGCCCATCGAACACCGGGGAGCTGTTTTTT.

This clone was seen a single time. J is TRBJ2-1 and V is TRBV15; TRBD1 agrees at 8 bases. Germline lookup yields CDR1 LNHNV and CDR2 YYDKDF (reference sequence). Germline trimming cut 6 bases from V and 4 bases from J; bases unmatched to any gene: 8. This CDR3 spans 15 amino acids. The CDR3 region has the DNA TGTGCCACCAGGACCGACAGGGGACTTTACAATGAGCAGTTCTTC. Its protein product is CATRTDRGLYNEQFF. Filled out from reference TRBV15 and TRBJ2-1, the complete variable domain reads DAMVIQNPRYQVTQFGKPVTLSCSQTLNHNVMYWYQQKSSQAPKLLFHYYDKDFNNEADTPDNFQSRRPNTSFCFLDIRSPGLGDTAMYLCATRTDRGLYNEQFFGPGTRLTVL.

This chain joins TRBV7-6 and TRBJ2-1, with D maybe TRBD2 (5 bases). V was cut by 1 base and J by 12 bases, with 7 bases left in between. Germline-derived CDR1 and CDR2 are SGHVS and FNYEAQ. The CDR3 loop spans 11 amino acids. The CDR3: CASSLGAGQFF. The CDR3 DNA sequence: TGTGCCAGCAGCTTAGGGGCGGGGCAGTTCTTC. Looking up the rest from reference TRBV7-6 and TRBJ2-1 gives the full variable domain: GAGVSQSPRYKVTKRGQDVALRCDPISGHVSLYWYRQALGQGPEFLTYFNYEAQQDKSGLPNDRFSAERPEGSISTLTIQRTEQRDSAMYRCASSLGAGQFFGPGTRLTVL.

This chain joins TRBV19 and TRBJ1-6; the D gene is possibly TRBD1 (6 bases). Trimming took off 6 bases at V and 8 bases at J, with 11 bases between the two ends. The V gene's germline CDR1 is LNHDA and CDR2 SQIVND (reference sequence). The CDR3 is 13 amino acids. The CDR3 here is CASRIPGDSPLHF. The CDR3 DNA is TGTGCCAGTAGGATTCCAGGGGATTCACCCCTCCACTTT.

The rearrangement uses TRBV18 and TRBJ1-2, with D hard to call. The CDR3 has 13 residues. CDR1 KGHSH and CDR2 LQKENI come from the germline V gene. V was shortened by 1 base and J by 6 bases, with 9 bases between the two germline ends. CDR3 amino acids: CASSPLAEHGYTF. CDR3 coding DNA: TGTGCCAGCTCACCACTGGCAGAGCATGGCTACACCTTC. The variable domain in full, completed from reference TRBV18 and TRBJ1-2, reads NAGVMQNPRHLVRRRGQEARLRCSPMKGHSHVYWYRQLPEEGLKFMVYLQKENIIDESGMPKERFSAEFPKEGPSILRIQQVVRGDSAAYFCASSPLAEHGYTFGSGTRLTVV.

This clone was seen a single time. This rearrangement joins TRBV6-1 to TRBJ2-7; tentative D call: TRBD1 (6 bases). Trimming cost V 2 bases and J 2 bases, with 7 bases left between them. Germline CDR1 is MNHNS and CDR2 is SASEGT. The CDR3 contains 13 residues. The CDR3 sequence: CASSEYRAYEQYF. In nucleotides, the CDR3 is TGTGCCAGCAGTGAATACAGGGCCTACGAGCAGTACTTC.

The genes are TRBV7-9 and TRBJ2-7; D is possibly TRBD2 (7 bases). CDR1 SEHNR and CDR2 FQNEAQ come from the germline V gene (reference sequence). Trimming stripped 5 bases from V and 5 bases from J, with 16 bases between. The CDR3 sequence is 14 residues long. Here the CDR3 DNA reads TGTGCCAGCAGCCGAAGGGGGGGGATCGACGAGCAGTACTTC. It is translated as CASSRRGGIDEQYF.

This clone has a handful of counts. The rearrangement joins TRBV6-1 to TRBJ1-2; D is unresolved. The V end was cut by 2 bases, the J end by 3 bases, with 4 bases between. The CDR3 has 12 amino acids. Germline lookup yields CDR1 MNHNS and CDR2 SASEGT. As DNA, the CDR3 is TGTGCCAGCAGTGAACGGGACTATGGCTACACCTTC. Residues: CASSERDYGYTF.

The J gene is TRBJ2-7, the V gene TRBV18; a weak D match, TRBD1 (6 bases). This CDR3 has 15 residues. The V gene lost 4 bases and the J gene lost 5 bases, with 18 bases spanning the gap. In germline, CDR1 is KGHSH, CDR2 LQKENI. CDR3 DNA sequence: TGTGCCAGCTCACTATCCTCCGGGGCAGGGGACGAGCAGTACTTC. It encodes CASSLSSGAGDEQYF.

The chain couples TRBV19 to TRBJ1-1; TRBD1 aligns across 12 bases. With V trimmed by 6 bases and J by 4 bases, 6 bases remained unmatched. Germline CDR1 is LNHDA and CDR2 is SQIVND (reference sequence). The CDR3 runs 15 residues. Written as DNA, the CDR3 is TGTGCCAGTAGAGACCCGGGACAGGGGGCCACTGAAGCTTTCTTT. Its protein product is CASRDPGQGATEAFF.

The chain combines TRBV28 with TRBJ1-6, with D possibly being TRBD1 (5 bases). This CDR3 is 17 amino acids long. Per the germline V gene, CDR1 is MDHEN and CDR2 is SYDVKM. Deletions cut 6 bases from V and 6 bases from J, with 21 bases between. CDR3 protein: CASSLGGAGPSNSPLHF. DNA of the CDR3: TGTGCCAGCAGCCTGGGGGGTGCCGGCCCAAGTAATTCACCCCTCCACTTT. Full variable domain (rest looked up from reference TRBV28 and TRBJ1-6): DVKVTQSSRYLVKRTGEKVFLECVQDMDHENMFWYRQDPGLGLRLIYFSYDVKMKEKGDIPEGYSVSREKKERFSLILESASTNQTSMYLCASSLGGAGPSNSPLHFGNGTRLTVT.

The gene calls are TRBV27 and TRBJ1-5; perhaps TRBD1 as D (5 bases). Looked up from germline, CDR1 is MNHEY and CDR2 is SMNVEV (reference sequence). V was clipped by 6 bases and J by 4 bases, with 10 bases between them. The CDR3 covers 13 residues. CDR3 loop: CASRGGINQPQHF. The CDR3 DNA reads as TGTGCCAGCAGGGGGGGGATTAATCAGCCCCAGCATTTT.

The J gene is TRBJ1-5, the V gene TRBV28, with 9 bases lining up with TRBD1. V lost 5 bases to trimming and J lost 5 bases; unmatched junction nucleotides: 4. Looked up from germline, CDR1 is MDHEN and CDR2 is SYDVKM. The CDR3 has 14 residues. The DNA of the CDR3 is TGTGCCAGCAGTATGGACAGGGGTGATCAGCCCCAGCATTTT. This encodes CASSMDRGDQPQHF.

V usage is TRBV7-9 and J usage is TRBJ2-7; D possibly uses TRBD1 or TRBD2 (5 bases each). In germline, CDR1 is SEHNR, CDR2 FQNEAQ (reference sequence). V was shortened by 1 base and J by 5 bases, with 12 bases between the two germline ends. This CDR3 is built from 14 residues. The CDR3 bases are TGTGCCAGCAGCTTAGAAGGGACGGCTCACGAGCAGTACTTC. It specifies CASSLEGTAHEQYF.

V is TRBV2 and J is TRBJ1-5; 7 bases are a match to TRBD1. The junction had 7 bases not matched to a gene; V was cut back by 8 bases and J by 6 bases. From germline, CDR1 is SNHLY and CDR2 FYNNEI. This CDR3 is built from 13 residues. The CDR3 protein is CASAIGGAQPQHF. CDR3 nucleotides: TGTGCCAGCGCGATAGGGGGCGCTCAGCCCCAGCATTTT.

This clone is a singleton in its sample. The chain carries TRBV10-3 and TRBJ2-3; 7 bases map to TRBD2. Germline-derived CDR1 and CDR2 are ENHRY and SYGVKD. This CDR3 contains 17 residues. The V segment lost 0 bases and the J segment 2 bases; nucleotides outside the gene matches: 8. The CDR3 loop is CAISESFAGEFTDTQYF. CDR3 nucleotides: TGTGCCATCAGTGAGTCCTTTGCGGGGGAGTTCACAGATACGCAGTATTTT.